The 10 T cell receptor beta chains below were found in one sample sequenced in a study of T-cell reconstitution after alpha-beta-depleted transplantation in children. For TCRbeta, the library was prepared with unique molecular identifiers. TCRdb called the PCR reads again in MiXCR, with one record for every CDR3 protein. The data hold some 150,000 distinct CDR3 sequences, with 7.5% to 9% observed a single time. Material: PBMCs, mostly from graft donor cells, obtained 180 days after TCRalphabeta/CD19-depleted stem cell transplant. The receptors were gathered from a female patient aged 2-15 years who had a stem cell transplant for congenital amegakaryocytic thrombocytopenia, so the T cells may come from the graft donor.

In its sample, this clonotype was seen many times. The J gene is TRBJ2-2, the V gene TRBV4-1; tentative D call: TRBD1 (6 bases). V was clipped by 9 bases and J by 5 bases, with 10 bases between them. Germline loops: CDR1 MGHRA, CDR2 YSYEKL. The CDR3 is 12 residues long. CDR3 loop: CASTGWTGELFF. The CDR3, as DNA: TGCGCCAGTACAGGGTGGACCGGGGAGCTGTTTTTT.

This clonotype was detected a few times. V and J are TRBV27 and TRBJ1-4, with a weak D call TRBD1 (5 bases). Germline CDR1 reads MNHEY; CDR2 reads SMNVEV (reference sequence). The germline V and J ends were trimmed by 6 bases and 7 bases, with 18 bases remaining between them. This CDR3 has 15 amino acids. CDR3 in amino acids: CASSPAGTAREKLFF. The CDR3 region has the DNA TGTGCCAGCAGCCCCGCTGGGACCGCGCGTGAAAAACTGTTTTTT.

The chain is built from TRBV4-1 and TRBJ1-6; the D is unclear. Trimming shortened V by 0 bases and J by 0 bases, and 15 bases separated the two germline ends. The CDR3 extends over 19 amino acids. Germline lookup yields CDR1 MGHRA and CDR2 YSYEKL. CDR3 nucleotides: TGCGCCAGCAGCCAAGATATCTTCCGTAGGAGCTCCTATAATTCACCCCTCCACTTT. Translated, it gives CASSQDIFRRSSYNSPLHF.

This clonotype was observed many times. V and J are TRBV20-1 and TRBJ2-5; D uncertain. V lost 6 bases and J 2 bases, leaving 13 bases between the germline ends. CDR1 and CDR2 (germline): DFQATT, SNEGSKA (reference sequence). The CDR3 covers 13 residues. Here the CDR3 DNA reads TGCAGTGCCCCCTGGTATCTACAAGAGACCCAGTACTTC. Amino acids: CSAPWYLQETQYF.

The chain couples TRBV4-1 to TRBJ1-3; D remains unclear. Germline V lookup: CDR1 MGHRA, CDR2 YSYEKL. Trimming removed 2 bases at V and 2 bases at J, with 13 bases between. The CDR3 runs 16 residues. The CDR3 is CASSQRTLTTGNTIYF. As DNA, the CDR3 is TGCGCCAGCAGCCAAAGGACCCTTACAACTGGAAACACCATATATTTT.

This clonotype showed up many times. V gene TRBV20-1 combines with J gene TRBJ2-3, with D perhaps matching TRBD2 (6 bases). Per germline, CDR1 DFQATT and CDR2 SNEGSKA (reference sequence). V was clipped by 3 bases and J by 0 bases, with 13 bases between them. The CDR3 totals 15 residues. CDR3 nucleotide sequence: TGCAGTGCTAGGGCCCCCCTAGCGAGCACAGATACGCAGTATTTT. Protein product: CSARAPLASTDTQYF.

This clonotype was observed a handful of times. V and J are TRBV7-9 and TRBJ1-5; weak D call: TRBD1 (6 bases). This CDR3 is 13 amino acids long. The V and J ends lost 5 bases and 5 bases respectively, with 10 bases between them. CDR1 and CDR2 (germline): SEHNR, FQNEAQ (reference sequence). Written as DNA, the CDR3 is TGTGCCAGCAGCAAACAGGGATATCAGCCCCAGCATTTT. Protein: CASSKQGYQPQHF.

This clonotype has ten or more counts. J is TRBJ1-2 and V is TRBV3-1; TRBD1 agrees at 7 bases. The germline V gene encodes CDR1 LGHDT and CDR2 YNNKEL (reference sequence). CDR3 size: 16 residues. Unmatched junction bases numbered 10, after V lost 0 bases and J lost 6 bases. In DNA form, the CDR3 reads TGTGCCAGCAGCCAAGATGGGACAGCGGGAAGAGATGGCTACACCTTC. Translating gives CASSQDGTAGRDGYTF.

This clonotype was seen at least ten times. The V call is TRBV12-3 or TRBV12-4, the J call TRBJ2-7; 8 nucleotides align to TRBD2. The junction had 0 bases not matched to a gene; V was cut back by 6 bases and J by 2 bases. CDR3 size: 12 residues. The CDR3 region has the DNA TGTGCCAGCAGCGGGAGGGCCTACGAGCAGTACTTC. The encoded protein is CASSGRAYEQYF.

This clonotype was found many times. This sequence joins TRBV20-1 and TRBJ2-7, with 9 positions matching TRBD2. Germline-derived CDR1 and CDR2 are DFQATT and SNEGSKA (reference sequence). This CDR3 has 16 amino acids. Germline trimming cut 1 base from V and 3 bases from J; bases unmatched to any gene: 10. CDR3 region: CSARVLSGGGYYEQYF. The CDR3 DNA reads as TGCAGTGCTAGAGTCCTTAGCGGGGGAGGGTACTACGAGCAGTACTTC.